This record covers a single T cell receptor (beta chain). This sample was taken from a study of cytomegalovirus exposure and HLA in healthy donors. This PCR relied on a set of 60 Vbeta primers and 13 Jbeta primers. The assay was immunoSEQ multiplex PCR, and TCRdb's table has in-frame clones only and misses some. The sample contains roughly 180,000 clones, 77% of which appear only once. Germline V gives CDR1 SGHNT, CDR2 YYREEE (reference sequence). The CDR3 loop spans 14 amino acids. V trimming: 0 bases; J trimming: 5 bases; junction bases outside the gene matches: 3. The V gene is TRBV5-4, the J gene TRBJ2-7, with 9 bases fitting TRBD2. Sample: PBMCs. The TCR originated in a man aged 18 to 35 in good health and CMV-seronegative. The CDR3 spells CASSLGGTSNEQYF. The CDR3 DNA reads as TGTGCCAGCAGCTTGGGGGGGACTAGCAACGAGCAGTACTTC.